This T cell receptor (beta chain) was identified during a study of human T cells and chemical hapten exposure. The V end was cut by 4 bases, the J end by 2 bases, with 21 bases between. Per germline, CDR1 SGHKS and CDR2 YYEKEE (reference sequence). The CDR3 is 18 residues long. Time point given: patch test 1, 2 weeks after DPC sensitization. Treatment defined: therapeutic diphenylcyclopropenone sensitization with weekly scalp DPC. The study enrolled 18 to 70-year-old alopecia patients suitable for DPC. TCRdb reprocessed the RACE reads with MiXCR, giving one entry per CDR3 protein. This table holds 150,000 to 200,000 distinct CDR3 sequences, about 14% found once.

This chain joins TRBV5-5 and TRBJ2-2; D may be TRBD1 (5 bases). The TCR was taken from a woman in her 30s with alopecia areata. Some clones in this sample may be carry-over from other donors' samples. Sequencing used whole blood, obtained in connection with sensitization to the hapten diphenylcyclopropenone (DPC). CDR3 in amino acids: CASSDPTRTFINTGELFF. The CDR3 DNA follows: TGTGCCAGCAGCGACCCCACCCGGACATTCATTAACACCGGGGAGCTGTTTTTT.